The next 32 T cell receptor beta chains were all read from a single sample in a study of T cells after yellow fever vaccination (dated by TCRdb to about 2019). The sample's treatment or condition, from its label and the paper: live attenuated yellow fever vaccine strain. The library was built by means of 5' RACE. These reads were obtained on an Illumina NovaSeq 6000. The raw public reads went through TCRdb reprocessing: fastp at Q25, MiXCR clone calling, in-frame beta chains kept. Every distinct CDR3 protein forms one entry, paired with its most common genes and DNA. Counted in this sample were some 400,000 distinct CDR3 sequences; around 19% of them appeared once. The top ten hold 15% to 20% of the sample. The sequencing here drew on PBMCs, taken before the yellow fever booster vaccination. The receptors originated from a man in his late teens or twenties who received the YFV17D yellow fever vaccine.

The rearrangement uses TRBV4-3 and TRBJ1-1; D uncertain. Germline CDR1 LGHNA, CDR2 YSLEER. Trimming removed 5 bases at V and 2 bases at J, with 12 bases between. This CDR3 has 14 amino acids. CDR3 region: CASSKGDENTEAFF. The CDR3 DNA reads as TGCGCCAGCAGCAAAGGAGACGAAAACACTGAAGCTTTCTTT.

This clonotype occurred many times. The gene calls are TRBV5-1 and TRBJ2-4; D possibly corresponds to TRBD1 (5 bases). The germline V gene has CDR1 SGHRS and CDR2 YFSETQ. The CDR3 extends over 15 amino acids. V was cut by 0 bases and J by 8 bases, with 15 bases left in between. The CDR3 nucleotides read TGCGCCAGCAGCTTGGGGGGCGTACCTTTGGACATTCAGTACTTC. Protein sequence: CASSLGGVPLDIQYF.

This clonotype was detected a few times. The CDR3 here is CASSFERGGISEQFF. In DNA, the CDR3 is TGTGCCAGCAGTTTTGAGCGGGGGGGAATCAGTGAGCAGTTCTTC. The gene calls are TRBV12-3 or TRBV12-4 and TRBJ2-1; 10 positions match TRBD2. This CDR3 spans 15 amino acids. V was pared by 3 bases and J by 9 bases, with 8 bases of the junction left unmatched.

The rearrangement uses TRBV5-1 and TRBJ2-3, with D possibly matching TRBD2 (6 bases). This CDR3 is built from 15 residues. CDR1 and CDR2 (germline): SGHRS, YFSETQ. The V gene lost 4 bases and the J gene lost 6 bases, with 18 bases spanning the gap. The CDR3 here is CASSPAGLGRDTQYF. DNA for the CDR3: TGCGCCAGCAGCCCAGCGGGTTTGGGGAGGGATACGCAGTATTTT. Together with reference TRBV5-1 and TRBJ2-3, the CDR3 gives the full variable domain: KAGVTQTPRYLIKTRGQQVTLSCSPISGHRSVSWYQQTPGQGLQFLFEYFSETQRNKGNFPGRFSGRQFSNSRSEMNVSTLELGDSALYLCASSPAGLGRDTQYFGPGTRLTVL.

This clonotype has only one observation. V is TRBV29-1 and J is TRBJ2-3, with unresolved D. This CDR3 contains 15 residues. Germline V gene sequence: CDR1 SQVTM, CDR2 ANQGSEA. The V gene lost 7 bases and the J gene lost 1 base, with 18 bases spanning the gap. The CDR3 region has the DNA TGCAGCGCCGAAAAGGCGGTGACCGGCACAGATACGCAGTATTTT. Translating gives CSAEKAVTGTDTQYF.

This clonotype was picked up one time. The chain links TRBV27 to TRBJ2-3; D gene ambiguous. Trimming took 0 bases from V and 0 from J, leaving 7 bases between them. This CDR3 region has 15 residues. Per the germline V gene, CDR1 is MNHEY and CDR2 is SMNVEV (reference sequence). In DNA form, the CDR3 reads TGTGCCAGCAGTTTATCAACACATAGCACAGATACGCAGTATTTT. It encodes CASSLSTHSTDTQYF.

There are a few counts of this clonotype. The chain joins TRBV20-1 to TRBJ1-1, with TRBD1 as a possible D gene (5 bases). V was cut by 3 bases and J by 8 bases, with 13 bases left in between. CDR3 length: 12 amino acids. Looked up from germline, CDR1 is DFQATT and CDR2 is SNEGSKA (reference sequence). CDR3 DNA sequence: TGCAGTGCTAGCCGTGGCGGGGGGGAAGCTTTCTTT. It yields the protein CSASRGGGEAFF.

This clonotype showed up just a few times. The chain links TRBV9 to TRBJ2-3; TRBD1 matches 9 bases. V lost 2 bases to trimming and J lost 5 bases; unmatched junction nucleotides: 12. This CDR3 spans 17 amino acids. The V gene's germline CDR1 is SGDLS and CDR2 YYNGEE. CDR3 sequence: CASSVAPGQGFGDTQYF. The CDR3, as DNA: TGTGCCAGCAGCGTCGCTCCGGGACAGGGATTTGGAGATACGCAGTATTTT.

V gene TRBV27 combines with J gene TRBJ1-6; D is undetermined. The CDR3 extends over 14 amino acids. V lost 2 bases, J lost 4 bases, and 6 bases lay in between. CDR1 is MNHEY and CDR2 is SMNVEV in the germline V gene (reference sequence). The CDR3 region is CASSLVNYNSPLHF. Here the CDR3 DNA reads TGTGCCAGCAGTTTAGTCAATTATAATTCACCCCTCCACTTT.

This clonotype was detected a few times. The rearrangement links TRBV10-3 to TRBJ1-1, with no clear D. This CDR3 is 15 amino acids long. CDR1 and CDR2 from the germline V gene are ENHRY and SYGVKD. V was pared by 7 bases and J by 3 bases, with 18 bases between. CDR3 loop: CAIIASGGSDTEAFF. CDR3 bases: TGTGCCATCATAGCCTCTGGTGGCAGTGACACTGAAGCTTTCTTT.

J is TRBJ1-2 and V is TRBV5-1; D is possibly TRBD1 (6 bases). CDR3 length equals 14 residues. CDR1 is SGHRS, CDR2 YFSETQ, per germline. With 4 bases removed from V and 2 bases from J, the gap between germline ends came to 12 bases. In nucleotides, the CDR3 is TGCGCCAGCAGCCCCCCCAGGGGAAACTATGGCTACACCTTC. Translating it yields CASSPPRGNYGYTF.

Ten or more counts support this clonotype. The V and J genes are TRBV5-4 and TRBJ2-3, with D tentatively TRBD2 (5 bases). This CDR3 region has 15 residues. The V and J ends lost 0 bases and 2 bases respectively, with 10 bases between them. CDR1 and CDR2 (germline): SGHNT, YYREEE (reference sequence). Here the CDR3 DNA reads TGTGCCAGCAGCTTGGGTCTAGCCGTCACAGATACGCAGTATTTT. The encoded protein is CASSLGLAVTDTQYF.

The V call is TRBV5-1, the J call TRBJ2-7; D unresolved. The CDR3 length is 15 residues. V gave up 0 bases and J gave up 3 bases, with 13 bases separating them. In germline, CDR1 is SGHRS, CDR2 YFSETQ. The CDR3 loop reads CASSLGSGKIYEQYF. The DNA of the CDR3 is TGCGCCAGCAGCTTGGGTTCAGGCAAGATCTACGAGCAGTACTTC.

The V gene is TRBV20-1, the J gene TRBJ2-5, with 10 positions matching TRBD2. Trimming cost V 1 base and J 5 bases; bases outside gene matches: 7. The CDR3 has 15 amino acids. Germline-derived CDR1 and CDR2 are DFQATT and SNEGSKA (reference sequence). For the CDR3, the DNA is TGCAGTGCTAGAGTCATAGCGGGGGGTGGGGAGACCCAGTACTTC. Its protein product is CSARVIAGGGETQYF.

J is TRBJ2-2 and V is TRBV10-1, with D perhaps matching TRBD1 (5 bases). The CDR3 sequence is 13 residues long. Looked up from germline, CDR1 is WNHNN and CDR2 is SYGVQD (reference sequence). V dropped 6 bases and J dropped 4 bases, with 9 bases sitting between them. The CDR3 region is CASSKGPTGELFF. In DNA, the CDR3 is TGCGCCAGCAGCAAGGGGCCCACCGGGGAGCTGTTTTTT.

This chain links TRBV9 with TRBJ2-1; TRBD2 aligns across 8 bases. This CDR3 region has 15 residues. The germline V gene encodes CDR1 SGDLS and CDR2 YYNGEE. The V and J ends lost 7 bases and 6 bases, in that order; junction bases with no gene match: 12. The CDR3 coding sequence is TGTGCCAGCTCGCTCGGGGGGGACTTAACCAATGAGCAGTTCTTC. Protein sequence: CASSLGGDLTNEQFF.

V and J are TRBV5-1 and TRBJ1-1, with D possibly matching TRBD1 (5 bases). Between the trimmed V and J ends, which lost 5 bases and 3 bases, there was a span of 14 bases. CDR1 is SGHRS and CDR2 is YFSETQ in the germline V gene. The CDR3 has 14 residues. CDR3: CASSYQGEYTEAFF. The CDR3 coding sequence is TGCGCCAGCAGTTACCAGGGAGAGTACACTGAAGCTTTCTTT.

V is TRBV12-3 or TRBV12-4 and J is TRBJ2-2, with D possibly matching TRBD1 (6 bases). The CDR3 runs to 15 residues. V was shortened by 3 bases and J by 6 bases, with 14 bases between the two germline ends. As DNA, the CDR3 is TGTGCCAGCAGTTTCACAGGGCTATCGGCCGGGGAGCTGTTTTTT. Translation: CASSFTGLSAGELFF.

This clonotype was recorded at least ten times. This chain's CDR3 is CASSFTGDQPQHF. CDR3 in DNA: TGTGCCAGCAGTTTCACAGGGGACCAGCCCCAGCATTTT. V is TRBV6-6 and J is TRBJ1-5; 7 bases fit TRBD1. Germline V gene sequence: CDR1 MNHNY, CDR2 SVGAGI (reference sequence). The V gene end was trimmed by 4 bases and the J gene end by 7 bases; junction bases not matched to a gene: 4. The CDR3 has 13 amino acids.

This clonotype was counted only a few times. V is TRBV12-3 or TRBV12-4 and J is TRBJ1-4; D is perhaps TRBD1 (6 bases). The CDR3 is 14 residues long. V lost 3 bases and J 6 bases, leaving 11 bases between the germline ends. The CDR3 loop reads CASSLVQGDEKLFF. The CDR3, as DNA: TGTGCCAGCAGTTTGGTACAGGGTGATGAAAAACTGTTTTTT.

The chain joins TRBV4-1 to TRBJ2-5; D possibly corresponds to TRBD1 (5 bases). V lost 3 bases and J 2 bases, leaving 16 bases between the germline ends. Germline CDR1 reads MGHRA; CDR2 reads YSYEKL. The CDR3 runs 16 residues. Here the CDR3 DNA reads TGCGCCAGCAGCCATCCCGACGGCAGGGCGCAAGAGACCCAGTACTTC. This translates into CASSHPDGRAQETQYF.

This clonotype was observed a handful of times. J is TRBJ2-3 and V is TRBV4-3; tentatively, D is TRBD2 (5 bases). This CDR3 has 13 amino acids. Trimming removed 0 bases at V and 8 bases at J, with 9 bases between. Per germline, CDR1 LGHNA and CDR2 YSLEER. CDR3 coding DNA: TGCGCCAGCAGCCAAGATTTGACTACTACGCAGTATTTT. Encoded protein: CASSQDLTTTQYF.

There are a few counts of this clonotype. CDR3 nucleotides: TGTGCCAGCAGTGAAGGGGCGGGGACTGAAGCTTTCTTT. It is translated as CASSEGAGTEAFF. The J gene is TRBJ1-1, the V gene TRBV2; no clear D gene. The V and J ends lost 1 base and 5 bases respectively, with 8 bases between them. Germline V gives CDR1 SNHLY, CDR2 FYNNEI. The CDR3 sequence is 13 residues long.

This clonotype turned up a few times. The chain's CDR3 is CASREQGPGELFF. CDR3 nucleotides: TGTGCCAGCAGGGAACAGGGACCCGGGGAGCTGTTTTTT. This chain links TRBV6-5 with TRBJ2-2; maybe TRBD1 (6 bases). The V end lost 6 bases, the J end lost 6 bases, and 11 bases lay between the germline ends. The germline gives CDR1 MNHEY, CDR2 SVGAGI. This CDR3 is 13 amino acids long.

This clonotype was seen more than once but under ten times. This chain links TRBV7-9 with TRBJ2-7; D remains ambiguous. CDR1 and CDR2 from the germline V gene are SEHNR and FQNEAQ (reference sequence). The CDR3 length is 17 residues. V was pared by 3 bases and J by 4 bases, with 22 bases between. The CDR3 loop reads CASSFGVSSTTSYEQYF. CDR3 nucleotide sequence: TGTGCCAGCAGCTTTGGGGTGAGCAGCACCACTTCATACGAGCAGTACTTC.

This clonotype was seen many times. The V and J genes are TRBV5-1 and TRBJ1-2; D possibly corresponds to TRBD1 (5 bases). Trimming took 6 bases from V and 12 from J, leaving 30 bases between them. This CDR3 has 16 amino acids. The germline V gene has CDR1 SGHRS and CDR2 YFSETQ. The CDR3: CASKSKTGTDASGNTF. In DNA, the CDR3 is TGCGCCAGCAAATCAAAGACCGGGACCGACGCCTCGGGGAACACCTTC.

The chain links TRBV12-3 or TRBV12-4 to TRBJ1-1; D is perhaps TRBD1 (5 bases). The CDR3 consists of 13 residues. The V gene lost 5 bases and the J gene lost 1 base, with 8 bases spanning the gap. The DNA for the CDR3 is TGTGCCAGCAGTGGACACACGAACACTGAAGCTTTCTTT. Amino acid sequence: CASSGHTNTEAFF.

This clonotype was picked up a small number of times. The V and J genes are TRBV7-9 and TRBJ2-7, with 7 bases that match TRBD1. From germline, CDR1 is SEHNR and CDR2 FQNEAQ (reference sequence). The CDR3 consists of 14 residues. V was pared by 5 bases and J by 5 bases, with 9 bases of the junction left unmatched. The CDR3, as DNA: TGTGCCAGCAGCATAGGACAGGATGGAGACGAGCAGTACGTC. Translating it yields CASSIGQDGDEQYV.

Many counts were recorded for this clonotype. The chain uses TRBV12-3 or TRBV12-4 and TRBJ1-2; D is unclear. V shed 0 bases and J shed 8 bases, with 13 bases lying between them. The CDR3 contains 14 residues. The CDR3 DNA reads as TGTGCCAGCAGTTTAGCGCATGTGCCTCGAGGCTACACCTTC. This codes for CASSLAHVPRGYTF.

The CDR3 DNA reads TGTGCCAGCAGCTTAGTAGGGGTCGGAGAGACCCAGTACTTC. Its protein is CASSLVGVGETQYF. The genes are TRBV7-8 and TRBJ2-5; possibly TRBD1 for D (5 bases). V was pared by 1 base and J by 4 bases, with 10 bases between. Germline V gene data show CDR1 as SGHVS and CDR2 as FQNEAQ. The CDR3 loop spans 14 amino acids.

This clonotype came up a few times. The chain is built from TRBV6-5 and TRBJ1-5; the D gene is possibly TRBD1 (6 bases). Trimming cost V 6 bases and J 15 bases, with 24 bases left between them. The CDR3 covers 14 residues. Germline CDR1 MNHEY, CDR2 SVGAGI. CDR3 DNA sequence: TGTGCCAGCAGCCCCCGACAGGCTAAGGTCTCGCTGCATTTT. This translates into CASSPRQAKVSLHF.

The V and J genes are TRBV12-3 or TRBV12-4 and TRBJ2-5; D is possibly TRBD1 or TRBD2 (6 bases each). CDR3 length equals 15 residues. V lost 8 bases to trimming and J lost 5 bases, with 21 bases between them. The DNA of the CDR3 is TGTGCCAGCTCCGTGTGGGGGGCTGATCGGGAGACCCAGTACTTC. This codes for CASSVWGADRETQYF.